These T cell receptor beta chains were read from a single sample in a study of response to subunit inactivated influenza vaccine. Using its own MiXCR run on the RT-PCR reads, TCRdb lists one record per CDR3 protein. The data hold about half a million distinct CDR3 sequences, with less than 8% observed a single time. Material: PBMCs from blood, obtained less than 30 months after vaccination. These receptors were taken from a man between 50 and 70 years old who received an inactivated influenza vaccine. Both conserved end residues are part of each CDR3. D genes are given only for firm matches. Size values are once, few and many counts, or a class for expanded clones, and some rows have none.

v_gene: TRBV25-1; j_gene: TRBJ2-7; abundance: many; d_gene: .; CDR3nt: TGTGCCAGCAGTGAATCATCGGGTTTTCCCAGCTACGAGCAGTACTTC; CDR3aa: CASSESSGFPSYEQYF
v_gene: TRBV9; j_gene: TRBJ2-3; abundance: many; d_gene: TRBD2; CDR3nt: TGTGCCAGCAGCGAAGGGACTAGCGGGCAGACAGATACGCAGTATTTT; CDR3aa: CASSEGTSGQTDTQYF
v_gene: TRBV7-9; j_gene: TRBJ2-2; abundance: .; d_gene: TRBD2; CDR3nt: TGTGCCAGCAGAGAGGCGGGGGGGCTGTCCGGGGAGCTGTTTTTT; CDR3aa: CASREAGGLSGELFF
v_gene: TRBV11-1; j_gene: TRBJ2-6; abundance: few; d_gene: TRBD1; CDR3nt: TGTGCCAGCAGCTTAGCTCCAGGGGGCTCTGGGGCCAACGTCCTGACTTTC; CDR3aa: CASSLAPGGSGANVLTF
v_gene: TRBV6-1; j_gene: TRBJ2-1; abundance: .; d_gene: TRBD2; CDR3nt: TGTGCCAGCAGCCCTCTAGCGGGGTTTAACAATGAGCAGTTCTTC; CDR3aa: CASSPLAGFNNEQFF
v_gene: TRBV20-1; j_gene: TRBJ2-3; abundance: .; d_gene: TRBD2; CDR3nt: TGCAGTGCCTTAGGGGGAGCGGGAGGAACAGATACGCAGTATTTT; CDR3aa: CSALGGAGGTDTQYF
v_gene: TRBV2; j_gene: TRBJ1-1; abundance: many; d_gene: TRBD1; CDR3nt: TGTGCCAGCAGTGACCAGGGGGCCATCACTGAAGCTTTCTTT; CDR3aa: CASSDQGAITEAFF
v_gene: TRBV5-1; j_gene: TRBJ2-5; abundance: .; d_gene: TRBD2; CDR3nt: TGCGCCAGCAGTCTTGGGAGGGACCGGAAAGAGACCCAGTACTTC; CDR3aa: CASSLGRDRKETQYF
v_gene: TRBV9; j_gene: TRBJ2-3; abundance: .; d_gene: .; CDR3nt: TGTGCCAGCAGCGAATTCGGGGGGCTGGGCACAGATACGCAGTATTTT; CDR3aa: CASSEFGGLGTDTQYF
v_gene: TRBV5-4; j_gene: TRBJ2-7; abundance: many; d_gene: TRBD1; CDR3nt: TGTGCCAGCAGCTTGGAGCCCAGGGGGAAGGGCGAGCAGTACTTC; CDR3aa: CASSLEPRGKGEQYF
v_gene: TRBV11-3; j_gene: TRBJ2-1; abundance: few; d_gene: .; CDR3nt: TGTGCCAGCAGCGAACAGGGAAAATACAATGAGCAGTTCTTC; CDR3aa: CASSEQGKYNEQFF
v_gene: TRBV4-1; j_gene: TRBJ2-1; abundance: many; d_gene: .; CDR3nt: TGCGCCAGCAGCCAACCTGTGGGCAGATCCTACAATGAGCAGTTCTTC; CDR3aa: CASSQPVGRSYNEQFF
v_gene: TRBV30; j_gene: TRBJ1-2; abundance: few; d_gene: .; CDR3nt: TGTGCCTTAAGTGAGGGGCCATGGTATGGCTACACCTTC; CDR3aa: CALSEGPWYGYTF
v_gene: TRBV3-1; j_gene: TRBJ2-1; abundance: many; d_gene: TRBD2; CDR3nt: TGTGCCAGCAGCCAAGGTTCGGGGGGCTACAATGAGCAGTTCTTC; CDR3aa: CASSQGSGGYNEQFF
v_gene: TRBV6-2/TRBV6-3; j_gene: TRBJ1-6; abundance: few; d_gene: TRBD1; CDR3nt: TGTGCCAGCAGGGGACAGCTGAGCTCCTATAATTCACCCCTCCACTTT; CDR3aa: CASRGQLSSYNSPLHF
v_gene: TRBV29-1; j_gene: TRBJ1-1; abundance: .; d_gene: .; CDR3nt: TGCAGCGACAGGAGAATGAACACTGAAGCTTTCTTT; CDR3aa: CSDRRMNTEAFF
v_gene: TRBV29-1; j_gene: TRBJ2-1; abundance: many; d_gene: .; CDR3nt: TGCAGCGTTGACGATGAGGGGCCGAGCTCCTACAATGAGCAGTTCTTC; CDR3aa: CSVDDEGPSSYNEQFF
v_gene: TRBV5-1; j_gene: TRBJ2-7; abundance: many; d_gene: TRBD1; CDR3nt: TGCGCCAGCAGCGGAGAGGGGACAGGGATCTACGAGCAGTACTTC; CDR3aa: CASSGEGTGIYEQYF
v_gene: TRBV5-6; j_gene: TRBJ1-1; abundance: few; d_gene: .; CDR3nt: TGTGCCAGCAGCTTGGGAAGATACTTTGAAGCTTTCTTT; CDR3aa: CASSLGRYFEAFF
v_gene: TRBV5-1; j_gene: TRBJ2-5; abundance: few; d_gene: .; CDR3nt: TGCGCCAGCAGCTTGGAGGCACCTCAGGGGGGAGAGACCCAGTACTTC; CDR3aa: CASSLEAPQGGETQYF
v_gene: TRBV20-1; j_gene: TRBJ2-7; abundance: .; d_gene: .; CDR3nt: TGCAGTGCTGCCAAACTAGCCCGAGGCTACGAGCAGTACTTC; CDR3aa: CSAAKLARGYEQYF
v_gene: TRBV2; j_gene: TRBJ1-1; abundance: many; d_gene: TRBD1; CDR3nt: TGTGCCAGCAATGGACGGGGGGACAGACTTATCACTGAAGCTTTCTTT; CDR3aa: CASNGRGDRLITEAFF
v_gene: TRBV3-1; j_gene: TRBJ2-7; abundance: few; d_gene: .; CDR3nt: TGTGCCAGCAGCCAAGGCAGGGGTATGTTCTACGAGCAGTACTTC; CDR3aa: CASSQGRGMFYEQYF
v_gene: TRBV27; j_gene: TRBJ2-3; abundance: .; d_gene: .; CDR3nt: TGTGCCAGCAGTTTACGACAGATAAATCTAGATACGCAGTATTTT; CDR3aa: CASSLRQINLDTQYF
v_gene: TRBV24-1; j_gene: TRBJ2-3; abundance: .; d_gene: .; CDR3nt: TGTGCCACCAGTGATTTTTCACAGGGCCTCCCGAGGGGGCAGTATTTT; CDR3aa: CATSDFSQGLPRGQYF
v_gene: TRBV20-1; j_gene: TRBJ2-3; abundance: many; d_gene: .; CDR3nt: TGCAGTGCGACCTCTGCGCAGTTGAGCACAGATACGCAGTATTTT; CDR3aa: CSATSAQLSTDTQYF
v_gene: TRBV12-3/TRBV12-4; j_gene: TRBJ2-5; abundance: many; d_gene: .; CDR3nt: TGTGCCAGCAAGTTCTTAGAGACCCAGTACTTC; CDR3aa: CASKFLETQYF
v_gene: TRBV29-1; j_gene: TRBJ2-1; abundance: many; d_gene: .; CDR3nt: TGCAGCGTGAGTTTCGGGAATGAGCAGTTCTTC; CDR3aa: CSVSFGNEQFF
v_gene: TRBV6-1; j_gene: TRBJ2-2; abundance: .; d_gene: .; CDR3nt: TGTGCCAGCATGCGAGGGGTGTCGGGGGAGCTGTTTTTT; CDR3aa: CASMRGVSGELFF
v_gene: TRBV7-8; j_gene: TRBJ2-3; abundance: .; d_gene: TRBD1; CDR3nt: TGTGCCAGCAGCTTGTTCCAGGACAGGGGGCGTAAAGATACGCAGTATTTT; CDR3aa: CASSLFQDRGRKDTQYF
v_gene: TRBV5-1; j_gene: TRBJ2-1; abundance: few; d_gene: .; CDR3nt: TGCGCCAGCAGCTTGGGAGACTACTCCCTATACAATGAGCAGTTCTTC; CDR3aa: CASSLGDYSLYNEQFF
v_gene: TRBV29-1; j_gene: TRBJ2-3; abundance: many; d_gene: TRBD1; CDR3nt: TGCAGCGCCCGGACAGGATACACAGATACGCAGTATTTT; CDR3aa: CSARTGYTDTQYF
v_gene: TRBV21-1; j_gene: TRBJ1-1; abundance: few; d_gene: .; CDR3nt: TGTGCCAGCAGCAAAGTGTATAGACAGGGGGGGAACACTGAAGCTTTCTTT; CDR3aa: CASSKVYRQGGNTEAFF
v_gene: TRBV7-2; j_gene: TRBJ2-3; abundance: .; d_gene: .; CDR3nt: TGTGCCAGCAGCTTCGCTGGGACTCCTCGGGATACGCAGTATTTT; CDR3aa: CASSFAGTPRDTQYF
v_gene: TRBV5-1; j_gene: TRBJ2-4; abundance: few; d_gene: .; CDR3nt: TGCGCCAGCAGCGTGGACCAGATGGGGACAAGGCTGTACTTC; CDR3aa: CASSVDQMGTRLYF
v_gene: TRBV10-2; j_gene: TRBJ2-7; abundance: .; d_gene: TRBD2; CDR3nt: TGCGCCAGCAAGGCGAGCAGCGGGGGATACGAGCAGTACTTC; CDR3aa: CASKASSGGYEQYF
v_gene: TRBV19; j_gene: TRBJ2-5; abundance: .; d_gene: .; CDR3nt: TGTGCCAGTAGTATACGGGGGACAGCTCCCCGGACCCAGTACTTC; CDR3aa: CASSIRGTAPRTQYF
v_gene: TRBV6-5; j_gene: TRBJ2-3; abundance: few; d_gene: .; CDR3nt: TGTGCCAGCAGTTACTCGTTCACAGATACGCAGTATTTT; CDR3aa: CASSYSFTDTQYF